In its sample, the clone carrying this TCR beta chain was seen a few times. Antigen: not known. The entry originates in a study of T-cell memory formation after mild COVID-19. The study, taken as a whole, reports: Memory cells collected pre-infection included some clones that later responded, suggesting cross-reactive memory joined. Clones contracting across day 15 to 85 had a balanced CD4/CD8 profile; later expanding clones leaned CD4+.

Germline lookup yields CDR1 MNHEY and CDR2 SVGAGI. V was clipped by 2 bases and J by 7 bases; unmatched bases: 4. This CDR3 has 14 amino acids. TCRdb used MiXCR to reprocess the 5' RACE reads, holding one entry per CDR3 protein. The sample has 300,000 to 350,000 distinct CDR3 sequences, around 15% seen once. The chain has TRBV6-5 and TRBJ2-5; 10 positions agree with TRBD1. The TCR was taken from a man between 18 and 29 years old who had mild COVID-19 (a few samples of this study predate the infection). Cell type and time point are not known. The specimen sequenced was PBMCs or a T cell subset sorted from them (not recorded which). The CDR3 nucleotides are TGTGCCAGCAGTTACGACAGGGGGCTCGGGACCCAGTACTTC. It specifies CASSYDRGLGTQYF.